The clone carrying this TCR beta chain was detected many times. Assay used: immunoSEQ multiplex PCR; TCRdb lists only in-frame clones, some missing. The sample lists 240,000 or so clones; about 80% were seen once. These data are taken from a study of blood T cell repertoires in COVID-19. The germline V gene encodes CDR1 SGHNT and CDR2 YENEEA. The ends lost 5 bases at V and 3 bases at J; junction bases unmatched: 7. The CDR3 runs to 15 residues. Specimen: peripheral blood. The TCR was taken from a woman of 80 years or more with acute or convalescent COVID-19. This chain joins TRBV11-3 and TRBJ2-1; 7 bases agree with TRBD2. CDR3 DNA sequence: TGTGCCAGCAGCCCAGGTGGCGGGAGCTACAATGAGCAGTTCTTC. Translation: CASSPGGGSYNEQFF.